Listed here are 30 T cell receptor beta chains from one sample, sequenced in a study of cytomegalovirus exposure and HLA in healthy donors. Use of 60 Vbeta and 13 Jbeta primers characterized the PCR. This table comes from immunoSEQ multiplex PCR, and its TCRdb copy is limited to in-frame clones, with some not included. The table shows around 200,000 clones, with around 80% occurring only once. Sequenced: PBMCs. These receptors originate from a girl aged 2 to 9 in good health and CMV-seronegative.

The chain is built from TRBV19 and TRBJ2-7, with 7 bases that match TRBD1. Germline CDR1 and CDR2: LNHDA and SQIVND (reference sequence). CDR3 length equals 15 residues. V lost 5 bases to trimming and J lost 0 bases; unmatched junction nucleotides: 7. The CDR3 DNA reads as TGTGCCAGTAGTCCGCGACAGGGCAGCTCCTACGAGCAGTACTTC. Its translation is CASSPRQGSSYEQYF.

The rearrangement joins TRBV18 to TRBJ1-2; D is unresolved. V was pared by 2 bases and J by 8 bases, with 12 bases between. The CDR3 sequence is 13 residues long. CDR1 and CDR2 (germline): KGHSH, LQKENI. CDR3: CASSPENSYGYTF. CDR3 DNA sequence: TGTGCCAGCTCACCAGAGAATAGCTACGGCTACACCTTC.

The chain joins TRBV6-1 to TRBJ2-3, with D uncertain. The length of the CDR3 is 14 residues. V dropped 6 bases and J dropped 0 bases, with 10 bases sitting between them. The germline V gene encodes CDR1 MNHNS and CDR2 SASEGT. The CDR3 spells CASRPTPSTDTQYF. Here the CDR3 DNA reads TGTGCCAGCAGACCGACTCCTAGCACAGATACGCAGTATTTT.

This clone was picked up one time. The rearrangement joins TRBV6-5 to TRBJ1-2, with D possibly matching TRBD1 (5 bases). V lost 4 bases, J lost 4 bases, and 10 bases lay in between. Germline-derived CDR1 and CDR2 are MNHEY and SVGAGI. The CDR3 is 13 residues long. The CDR3 DNA follows: TGTGCCAGCAGTTTAGGACAACTCTATGGCTACACCTTC. Translation gives CASSLGQLYGYTF.

This rearrangement joins TRBV5-6 to TRBJ2-1, with D uncertain. V lost 4 bases and J lost 2, with 13 bases in between. Germline CDR1 SGHDT, CDR2 YYEEEE. The CDR3 totals 15 residues. The CDR3 bases are TGTGCCAGCAGCCCTTTAAATGCGGCCTACAATGAGCAGTTCTTC. Protein sequence: CASSPLNAAYNEQFF.

This clone was seen just once. This chain uses TRBV19 with TRBJ2-1, with 9 bases matching TRBD2. CDR1 and CDR2 from the germline V gene are LNHDA and SQIVND (reference sequence). The V and J ends lost 4 bases and 4 bases, in that order; junction bases with no gene match: 2. This CDR3 region has 14 residues. CDR3: CASSSGGAYNEQFF. The CDR3 coding sequence is TGTGCCAGTAGTAGCGGGGGGGCGTACAATGAGCAGTTCTTC. Supplemented by reference TRBV19 and TRBJ2-1, the full variable domain reads DGGITQSPKYLFRKEGQNVTLSCEQNLNHDAMYWYRQDPGQGLRLIYYSQIVNDFQKGDIAEGYSVSREKKESFPLTVTSAQKNPTAFYLCASSSGGAYNEQFFGPGTRLTVL.

V usage is TRBV6-1 and J usage is TRBJ2-7; unclear D gene. Trimming took 3 bases from V and 2 from J, leaving 5 bases between them. Germline values: CDR1 MNHNS, CDR2 SASEGT. The CDR3 is made up of 12 amino acids. The CDR3 sequence: CASSDGPYEQYF. CDR3 in DNA: TGTGCCAGCAGTGACGGTCCCTACGAGCAGTACTTC.

In this sample, this clone turned up a few times. CDR3 loop: CASRDRESSGNTIYF. As DNA, the CDR3 is TGTGCCAGCAGGGACAGGGAATCTTCTGGAAACACCATATATTTT. The genes are TRBV2 and TRBJ1-3; 8 nucleotides line up with TRBD1. The CDR3 runs to 15 residues. The germline V gene encodes CDR1 SNHLY and CDR2 FYNNEI. V gave up 6 bases and J gave up 1 base; unmatched junction bases: 5.

This CDR3 reads CASSLGYGGVGEQYF. CDR3 DNA: TGTGCCAGCAGCTTGGGGTACGGGGGGGTGGGCGAGCAGTACTTC. The rearrangement uses TRBV5-4 and TRBJ2-5, with TRBD2 identical over 8 bases. The J call may be faulty, since TRBJ2-7 better matches the DNA end. The CDR3 is 15 amino acids. Germline V gene data show CDR1 as SGHNT and CDR2 as YYREEE (reference sequence).

This chain joins TRBV2 and TRBJ2-1; 13 bases map to TRBD2. The germline CDR1 and CDR2 sequences are SNHLY and FYNNEI. The CDR3 length is 16 residues. V gave up 5 bases and J gave up 7 bases; unmatched junction bases: 8. CDR3 nucleotide sequence: TGTGCCAGCAGTCCCGGGACTAGCGGGATGTTAAATGAGCAGTTCTTC. As protein: CASSPGTSGMLNEQFF.

This chain links TRBV30 with TRBJ2-7; the match to TRBD2 covers 7 bases. The CDR3 has 17 residues. J gave up 2 bases and V 3 bases, and 16 bases lay outside the gene matches. The germline gives CDR1 GTSNPN, CDR2 SVGIG (reference sequence). CDR3 protein: CAWRDGQHRAGTYEQYF. The CDR3, as DNA: TGTGCCTGGAGGGACGGCCAGCATCGAGCGGGGACCTACGAGCAGTACTTC.

This clone appeared once. The chain has TRBV14 and TRBJ2-4, with 10 positions matching TRBD1. The germline V gene has CDR1 SGHDN and CDR2 FVKESK. CDR3 size: 17 residues. Unmatched junction bases numbered 4, after V lost 1 base and J lost 1 base. Here the CDR3 reads CASSQGEDRGAKNIQYF. Here the CDR3 DNA reads TGTGCCAGCAGCCAAGGGGAGGACAGGGGGGCCAAAAACATTCAGTACTTC. The whole variable domain, filled in from reference TRBV14 and TRBJ2-4, reads EAGVTQFPSHSVIEKGQTVTLRCDPISGHDNLYWYRRVMGKEIKFLLHFVKESKQDESGMPNNRFLAERTGGTYSTLKVQPAELEDSGVYFCASSQGEDRGAKNIQYFGAGTRLSVL.

J is TRBJ2-7 and V is TRBV25-1; 7 bases are a match to TRBD2. CDR1 is MGHDK and CDR2 is SYGVNS in the germline V gene. The CDR3 loop spans 14 amino acids. After removal of 8 bases from V and 2 bases from J, the junction contained 9 bases not matched to a gene. DNA for the CDR3: TGTGCCAGCGGGGACCGGGACTACCCCTACGAGCAGTACTTC. Protein product: CASGDRDYPYEQYF.

V usage is TRBV2 and J usage is TRBJ2-7; 7 bases align to TRBD1. The CDR3 contains 11 residues. The V gene end was trimmed by 8 bases and the J gene end by 5 bases; junction bases not matched to a gene: 3. The germline V gene encodes CDR1 SNHLY and CDR2 FYNNEI. The CDR3 DNA reads as TGTGCCAGCCAAGGGGGCGACGAGCAGTACTTC. Its protein is CASQGGDEQYF.

The V and J genes are TRBV6-5 and TRBJ2-3; possible D gene TRBD2, 5 bases. Per the germline V gene, CDR1 is MNHEY and CDR2 is SVGAGI. This CDR3 region has 13 residues. V was pared by 6 bases and J by 2 bases, with 9 bases between. CDR3 nucleotides: TGTGCCAGCAGCACGACTACCACAGATACGCAGTATTTT. Residues: CASSTTTTDTQYF.

The rearrangement uses TRBV19 and TRBJ1-6; D is perhaps TRBD1 (5 bases). From germline, CDR1 is LNHDA and CDR2 SQIVND (reference sequence). The CDR3 runs to 15 residues. The V end lost 5 bases, the J end lost 7 bases, and 15 bases lay between the germline ends. DNA for the CDR3: TGTGCCAGTAGTCCCCGACAGAGAATAAATTCACCCCTCCACTTT. This gives the protein CASSPRQRINSPLHF.

The CDR3 DNA follows: TGCGCCAGCAGCTTCCGGACAGGGAACGAAAAACTGTTTTTT. Its translation: CASSFRTGNEKLFF. The gene calls are TRBV5-1 and TRBJ1-4; 8 bases line up with TRBD1. J lost 8 bases, V lost 2 bases, and 5 bases had no gene match. The germline V gene encodes CDR1 SGHRS and CDR2 YFSETQ. CDR3 length: 14 residues.

The chain links TRBV5-5 to TRBJ1-2; tentative D call: TRBD1 (6 bases). Between the trimmed V and J ends, which lost 2 bases and 4 bases, there was a span of 18 bases. CDR3 length equals 16 residues. Germline CDR1 is SGHKS and CDR2 is YYEKEE (reference sequence). CDR3 residues: CASSFGTDRQVYGYTF. The CDR3, as DNA: TGTGCCAGCAGCTTTGGCACCGACAGGCAAGTCTATGGCTACACCTTC.

This sequence joins TRBV6-1 and TRBJ1-2; 7 nucleotides line up with TRBD1. Germline V lookup: CDR1 MNHNS, CDR2 SASEGT. Losses at the gene ends were 0 bases for V and 4 bases for J; bases not matched to a gene: 2. The CDR3 totals 14 residues. CDR3 DNA: TGTGCCAGCAGTGAAGCGGGACAGTCCTATGGCTACACCTTC. Translation gives CASSEAGQSYGYTF.

The chain combines TRBV13 with TRBJ1-3; D call uncertain. V gave up 1 base and J gave up 4 bases, with 14 bases separating them. The CDR3 covers 16 residues. The germline gives CDR1 PRHDT, CDR2 FYEKMQ (reference sequence). The CDR3 bases are TGTGCCAGCAGCTTAGCAGGCGTTTACACCGGAAACACCATATATTTT. Amino acid sequence: CASSLAGVYTGNTIYF.

The chain is built from TRBV11-2 and TRBJ1-4; D unclear. This CDR3 has 17 residues. CDR1 and CDR2 (germline): SGHAT, FQNNGV. Trimming pared 5 bases from V and 7 bases from J, leaving 23 bases between. The CDR3 sequence is CASSPRSVRELGEKLFF. In DNA form, the CDR3 reads TGTGCCAGCAGCCCCCGTTCGGTTAGGGAGCTGGGTGAAAAACTGTTTTTT. Full variable domain (rest looked up from reference TRBV11-2 and TRBJ1-4): EAGVAQSPRYKIIEKRQSVAFWCNPISGHATLYWYQQILGQGPKLLIQFQNNGVVDDSQLPKDRFSAERLKGVDSTLKIQPAKLEDSAVYLCASSPRSVRELGEKLFFGSGTQLSVL.

J is TRBJ2-7 and V is TRBV11-2; 10 bases align to TRBD2. Germline V lookup: CDR1 SGHAT, CDR2 FQNNGV. J lost 3 bases, V lost 5 bases, and 10 bases had no gene match. This CDR3 has 16 amino acids. The CDR3 region has the DNA TGTGCCAGCAGCAGAGAAAGCGGGGGGGCCTTCTACGAGCAGTACTTC. Amino acids: CASSRESGGAFYEQYF. Looking up the rest from reference TRBV11-2 and TRBJ2-7 gives the full variable domain: EAGVAQSPRYKIIEKRQSVAFWCNPISGHATLYWYQQILGQGPKLLIQFQNNGVVDDSQLPKDRFSAERLKGVDSTLKIQPAKLEDSAVYLCASSRESGGAFYEQYFGPGTRLTVT.

The rearrangement links TRBV19 to TRBJ2-3; no firm D call. Germline V lookup: CDR1 LNHDA, CDR2 SQIVND (reference sequence). The CDR3 loop spans 13 amino acids. Deletions cut 4 bases from V and 4 bases from J, with 9 bases between. This CDR3 is CASSTLVADTQYF. The CDR3 DNA follows: TGTGCCAGTAGTACGCTAGTCGCAGATACGCAGTATTTT.

This clone was counted a few times. J is TRBJ1-1 and V is TRBV6-1; unclear D gene. Looked up from germline, CDR1 is MNHNS and CDR2 is SASEGT. The length of the CDR3 is 14 residues. The V and J ends lost 7 bases and 4 bases respectively, with 16 bases between them. The DNA of the CDR3 is TGTGCCAGCAATGCGCGTTTTTCGATCACTGAAGCTTTCTTT. Protein sequence: CASNARFSITEAFF.

V is TRBV19 and J is TRBJ1-4; unclear D gene. Trimming cost V 3 bases and J 3 bases, with 2 bases left between them. The CDR3 totals 12 residues. From germline, CDR1 is LNHDA and CDR2 SQIVND (reference sequence). As DNA, the CDR3 is TGTGCCAGTAGTATCTCTAATGAAAAACTGTTTTTT. Protein product: CASSISNEKLFF. Looking up the rest from reference TRBV19 and TRBJ1-4 gives the full variable domain: DGGITQSPKYLFRKEGQNVTLSCEQNLNHDAMYWYRQDPGQGLRLIYYSQIVNDFQKGDIAEGYSVSREKKESFPLTVTSAQKNPTAFYLCASSISNEKLFFGSGTQLSVL.

This clone was detected only a few times. The chain recombines TRBV4-1 with TRBJ2-5; 8 nucleotides line up with TRBD1. CDR1 is MGHRA and CDR2 is YSYEKL in the germline V gene. There are 15 residues in the CDR3. Unmatched junction bases numbered 6, after V lost 5 bases and J lost 1 base. CDR3 nucleotides: TGCGCCAGCAGCATAACCGGGACAGGCCAAGAGACCCAGTACTTC. This translates into CASSITGTGQETQYF.

The chain couples TRBV6-1 to TRBJ2-3, with 9 positions matching TRBD1. Germline V gene sequence: CDR1 MNHNS, CDR2 SASEGT. The CDR3 loop spans 17 amino acids. The V and J ends lost 4 bases and 4 bases, in that order; junction bases with no gene match: 12. CDR3 nucleotides: TGTGCCAGCAGTGGAGGAGGGAACCGACAGGGGGCAGATACGCAGTATTTT. Translated, it gives CASSGGGNRQGADTQYF.

The chain couples TRBV19 to TRBJ1-4; TRBD1 agrees at 7 bases. The CDR3 runs to 15 residues. The germline gives CDR1 LNHDA, CDR2 SQIVND (reference sequence). J gave up 3 bases and V 6 bases, and 7 bases lay outside the gene matches. CDR3 nucleotides: TGTGCCAGTAGCGCAGGGACAGACCCTAATGAAAAACTGTTTTTT. It encodes CASSAGTDPNEKLFF.

The chain joins TRBV5-4 to TRBJ2-1; D is uncertain. The ends were cut back, 3 bases at V and 8 bases at J, with 12 bases in the middle. The CDR3 spans 13 residues. Germline V gene lookup returns CDR1 SGHNT and CDR2 YYREEE (reference sequence). CDR3 nucleotide sequence: TGTGCCAGCAGCTACCTGAGCTCCGATGAGCAGTTCTTC. Translating it yields CASSYLSSDEQFF.

This chain uses TRBV2 with TRBJ2-7, with 10 bases fitting TRBD2. Germline V gene data show CDR1 as SNHLY and CDR2 as FYNNEI. This CDR3 spans 14 amino acids. V lost 6 bases to trimming and J lost 6 bases; unmatched junction nucleotides: 8. CDR3 coding DNA: TGTGCCAGCAGACCCGGGACTAGCGCCCCCGAGCAGTACTTC. Translating it yields CASRPGTSAPEQYF. The variable domain in full, with the rest retrieved from reference TRBV2 and TRBJ2-7, is EPEVTQTPSHQVTQMGQEVILRCVPISNHLYFYWYRQILGQKVEFLVSFYNNEISEKSEIFDDQFSVERPDGSNFTLKIRSTKLEDSAMYFCASRPGTSAPEQYFGPGTRLTVT.